This entry lists 3 T cell receptor beta chains sequenced from one sample in a study of patients and donors after allogeneic stem cell transplantation. TCRdb redid the calling of the RT-PCR reads with MiXCR, one entry per CDR3 protein. The table shows about 400,000 distinct CDR3 sequences, with 16% occurring only once. The specimen sequenced was blood, either unsorted or a sorted T cell fraction (not recorded which). These receptors all come from a human donor who was either an allogeneic HSCT recipient or a stem cell or donor lymphocyte infusion donor (not recorded which). It is not recorded whose cells these are; they may come from a transplant donor.

The V and J genes are TRBV20-1 and TRBJ2-1; weak D call: TRBD1 (5 bases). Per the germline V gene, CDR1 is DFQATT and CDR2 is SNEGSKA (reference sequence). CDR3 size: 14 residues. Trimming removed 5 bases at V and 2 bases at J, with 13 bases between. This chain's CDR3 is CSAGDVGAYNEQFF. The CDR3 coding sequence is TGCAGTGCTGGGGATGTAGGGGCCTACAATGAGCAGTTCTTC.

As concerns this clonotype: A read error may produce the germline difference seen at one junction end. The chain links TRBV12-3 or TRBV12-4 to TRBJ2-7; D possibly corresponds to TRBD1 (7 bases). The CDR3 length is 11 residues. The CDR3 sequence is CASRAEGALEF. The CDR3 DNA reads as TGTGCCAGCAGAGCGGAGGGGGCCCTGGAGTTC.

In this sample, this clonotype turned up many times. The chain is built from TRBV12-3 or TRBV12-4 and TRBJ2-7; D tentatively reads TRBD1 or TRBD2 (5 bases each). The germline V and J ends were trimmed by 4 bases and 3 bases, with 10 bases remaining between them. CDR3 length: 13 amino acids. The CDR3 loop is CASSYGTVYEQYF. CDR3 sequence (DNA): TGTGCCAGCAGTTACGGGACGGTCTACGAGCAGTACTTC.